A selection of T cell receptor beta chains follows, all from one sample in a study of blood T cell repertoires in COVID-19. Sequencing was performed with immunoSEQ multiplex PCR; in TCRdb, only in-frame clones are kept and a portion is missing. The table includes roughly 200,000 clones, 83% detected once. The sequencing sample was made of PBMCs or T cells enriched from blood (not recorded which). These TCRs come from a woman aged 50 to 60 who had been exposed to COVID-19. Both conserved end residues are part of each CDR3. A D gene is named only where the DNA matches it firmly. Size tells how often a clone was seen (once, few, many) or the class of an expanded clone, and some rows leave it out.

clone_size: NA; j_call: TRBJ2-7; v_call: TRBV5-1; d_call: TRBD1; cdr3_aa: CASTPQGQPYRRYF; cdr3_nt: TGCGCCAGCACACCACAGGGACAGCCCTACCGTCGGTACTTC
clone_size: NA; j_call: TRBJ2-7; v_call: TRBV7-6; d_call: NA; cdr3_aa: CASSFLSGREQYF; cdr3_nt: TGTGCCAGCAGCTTTCTGTCGGGTCGCGAGCAGTACTTC
clone_size: NA; j_call: TRBJ2-3; v_call: TRBV9; d_call: TRBD2; cdr3_aa: CASSQAGRGWADTQYF; cdr3_nt: TGTGCCAGCAGCCAAGCGGGGCGGGGATGGGCAGATACGCAGTATTTT
clone_size: NA; j_call: TRBJ2-6; v_call: TRBV30; d_call: NA; cdr3_aa: CAWSVLRSGANVLTF; cdr3_nt: TGTGCCTGGAGTGTACTGAGGTCTGGGGCCAACGTCCTGACTTTC
clone_size: NA; j_call: TRBJ2-3; v_call: TRBV7-8; d_call: NA; cdr3_aa: CASSLAMGQYTQYF; cdr3_nt: TGTGCCAGCAGCTTAGCGATGGGACAATATACGCAGTATTTT
clone_size: NA; j_call: TRBJ2-1; v_call: TRBV6-5; d_call: TRBD2; cdr3_aa: CASSPLAGTYNEQFF; cdr3_nt: TGTGCCAGCAGCCCACTAGCGGGGACCTACAATGAGCAGTTCTTC
clone_size: NA; j_call: TRBJ2-1; v_call: TRBV6-5; d_call: TRBD1; cdr3_aa: CASQGQGHGNEQFF; cdr3_nt: TGTGCCAGCCAAGGACAGGGGCATGGGAATGAGCAGTTCTTC
clone_size: NA; j_call: TRBJ1-2; v_call: TRBV29-1; d_call: TRBD1; cdr3_aa: CSVEEGTGTHGYTF; cdr3_nt: TGCAGCGTTGAAGAGGGGACAGGGACCCATGGCTACACCTTC
clone_size: NA; j_call: TRBJ2-5; v_call: TRBV7-9; d_call: TRBD2; cdr3_aa: CASSLRGLALETQYF; cdr3_nt: TGTGCCAGCAGCTTGCGAGGACTAGCGTTGGAGACCCAGTACTTC
clone_size: NA; j_call: TRBJ1-1; v_call: TRBV24-1; d_call: TRBD1; cdr3_aa: CATSRTGNTEAFF; cdr3_nt: TGTGCCACCAGTAGGACAGGGAACACTGAAGCTTTCTTT
clone_size: once; j_call: TRBJ1-1; v_call: TRBV19; d_call: TRBD1; cdr3_aa: CASNGDGWTGRTEAFF; cdr3_nt: TGTGCCAGTAATGGAGATGGATGGACAGGGCGGACTGAAGCTTTCTTT
clone_size: NA; j_call: TRBJ1-1; v_call: TRBV5-5; d_call: NA; cdr3_aa: CASRFQGPGNTEAFF; cdr3_nt: TGTGCCAGCAGATTCCAGGGTCCAGGCAACACTGAAGCTTTCTTT
clone_size: once; j_call: TRBJ1-1; v_call: TRBV18; d_call: TRBD1; cdr3_aa: CASSPGQGRINTEAFF; cdr3_nt: TGTGCCAGCTCACCGGGACAGGGTCGGATAAACACTGAAGCTTTCTTT
clone_size: NA; j_call: TRBJ1-6; v_call: TRBV30; d_call: TRBD1; cdr3_aa: CAWSPGQNSPLHF; cdr3_nt: TGTGCCTGGAGCCCGGGACAGAATTCACCCCTCCACTTT
clone_size: NA; j_call: TRBJ2-7; v_call: TRBV4-3; d_call: TRBD2; cdr3_aa: CASSLLPGGEQYF; cdr3_nt: TGCGCCAGCAGCCTCCTACCGGGGGGCGAGCAGTACTTC
clone_size: NA; j_call: TRBJ2-1; v_call: TRBV5-1; d_call: NA; cdr3_aa: CASSRGSEGSNEQFF; cdr3_nt: TGCGCCAGCAGTCGCGGGTCGGAGGGGTCCAATGAGCAGTTCTTC
clone_size: NA; j_call: TRBJ1-1; v_call: TRBV11-2; d_call: NA; cdr3_aa: CASSLGVFRGNAFF; cdr3_nt: TGTGCCAGCAGCTTAGGTGTTTTCAGAGGGAATGCTTTCTTT
clone_size: NA; j_call: TRBJ1-2; v_call: TRBV27; d_call: NA; cdr3_aa: CASRRGRDYGYTF; cdr3_nt: TGTGCCAGCAGGCGGGGAAGGGACTATGGCTACACCTTC
clone_size: NA; j_call: TRBJ1-4; v_call: TRBV28; d_call: NA; cdr3_aa: CASTSQREKLFF; cdr3_nt: TGTGCCAGCACTTCGCAGCGGGAAAAACTGTTTTTT
clone_size: NA; j_call: TRBJ2-3; v_call: TRBV28; d_call: TRBD2; cdr3_aa: CASSSGLAGEDTQYF; cdr3_nt: TGTGCCAGCAGTTCGGGACTAGCGGGGGAGGATACGCAGTATTTT
clone_size: NA; j_call: TRBJ2-3; v_call: TRBV5-6; d_call: NA; cdr3_aa: CASSLRGGASDTQYF; cdr3_nt: TGTGCCAGCAGCTTAAGAGGGGGGGCCTCAGATACGCAGTATTTT
clone_size: NA; j_call: TRBJ1-3; v_call: TRBV13; d_call: TRBD1; cdr3_aa: CASSLLGGVGNTIYF; cdr3_nt: TGTGCCAGCAGCTTATTAGGGGGCGTCGGTAACACCATATATTTT
clone_size: NA; j_call: TRBJ2-1; v_call: TRBV19; d_call: TRBD1; cdr3_aa: CASSARTGLNEQFF; cdr3_nt: TGTGCCAGTAGTGCAAGGACAGGTCTGAATGAGCAGTTCTTC
clone_size: NA; j_call: TRBJ2-1; v_call: TRBV9; d_call: TRBD1; cdr3_aa: CASSPSDRVREQFF; cdr3_nt: TGTGCCAGCAGCCCCAGCGACAGGGTGAGGGAGCAGTTCTTC
clone_size: NA; j_call: TRBJ2-1; v_call: TRBV24-1; d_call: TRBD2; cdr3_aa: CATSDLGTSTRNEQFF; cdr3_nt: TGTGCCACCAGTGATTTGGGGACTAGCACGAGGAATGAGCAGTTCTTC
clone_size: NA; j_call: TRBJ1-3; v_call: TRBV10-1; d_call: NA; cdr3_aa: CASSGTAGNTIYF; cdr3_nt: TGCGCCAGCAGTGGAACAGCTGGAAACACCATATATTTT
clone_size: NA; j_call: TRBJ2-7; v_call: TRBV7-6; d_call: TRBD2; cdr3_aa: CASSRLTGGGTYEQYF; cdr3_nt: TGTGCCAGCAGCCGTCTCACCGGGGGGGGTACCTACGAGCAGTACTTC
clone_size: NA; j_call: TRBJ1-2; v_call: TRBV18; d_call: NA; cdr3_aa: CASSDQGNYGYTF; cdr3_nt: TGTGCCAGCTCGGATCAGGGGAACTATGGCTACACCTTC
clone_size: NA; j_call: TRBJ2-7; v_call: TRBV12-3/TRBV12-4; d_call: NA; cdr3_aa: CASSLGQAQQYF; cdr3_nt: TGTGCCAGCAGTTTAGGACAGGCCCAGCAGTACTTC
clone_size: NA; j_call: TRBJ1-2; v_call: TRBV6-5; d_call: NA; cdr3_aa: CASRRSGRVDGYTF; cdr3_nt: TGTGCCAGCAGGCGCTCGGGCAGGGTTGATGGCTACACCTTC
clone_size: NA; j_call: TRBJ2-5; v_call: TRBV28; d_call: TRBD1; cdr3_aa: CASSPTRQGARKTQYF; cdr3_nt: TGTGCCAGCAGTCCTACTCGACAGGGGGCGAGGAAGACCCAGTACTTC
clone_size: NA; j_call: TRBJ2-3; v_call: TRBV6-2/TRBV6-3; d_call: NA; cdr3_aa: CASSKLRTDTQYF; cdr3_nt: TGTGCCAGCAGTAAACTACGGACAGATACGCAGTATTTT
clone_size: NA; j_call: TRBJ2-1; v_call: TRBV4-1; d_call: NA; cdr3_aa: CASSQVRGVEQFF; cdr3_nt: TGCGCCAGCAGCCAAGTCAGGGGGGTCGAGCAGTTCTTC
clone_size: once; j_call: TRBJ1-1; v_call: TRBV10-3; d_call: NA; cdr3_aa: CAISERTENTEAFF; cdr3_nt: TGTGCCATCAGTGAGCGGACAGAGAACACTGAAGCTTTCTTT
clone_size: NA; j_call: TRBJ2-6; v_call: TRBV9; d_call: NA; cdr3_aa: CASSGMDGVTGANVLTF; cdr3_nt: TGTGCCAGCAGCGGAATGGACGGGGTCACTGGGGCCAACGTCCTGACTTTC
clone_size: few; j_call: TRBJ2-1; v_call: TRBV10-1; d_call: NA; cdr3_aa: CASSEMTAGNEQFF; cdr3_nt: TGCGCCAGCAGTGAAATGACAGCAGGGAATGAGCAGTTCTTC
clone_size: few; j_call: TRBJ1-4; v_call: TRBV19; d_call: NA; cdr3_aa: CASSTGMREKLFF; cdr3_nt: TGTGCCAGTAGTACAGGGATGCGTGAAAAACTGTTTTTT
clone_size: NA; j_call: TRBJ2-7; v_call: TRBV18; d_call: TRBD1; cdr3_aa: CASSPGQGAVYEQYF; cdr3_nt: TGTGCCAGCTCACCTGGACAGGGGGCTGTGTACGAGCAGTACTTC
clone_size: few; j_call: TRBJ2-2; v_call: TRBV7-8; d_call: TRBD1; cdr3_aa: CASSPGTGRNTGELFF; cdr3_nt: TGTGCCAGCAGCCCCGGGACAGGGAGGAACACCGGGGAGCTGTTTTTT
clone_size: NA; j_call: TRBJ1-1; v_call: TRBV7-8; d_call: NA; cdr3_aa: CASSEGVGTEAFF; cdr3_nt: TGTGCCAGCAGCGAGGGGGTTGGAACTGAAGCTTTCTTT
clone_size: NA; j_call: TRBJ2-7; v_call: TRBV28; d_call: TRBD1; cdr3_aa: CASSSPGQGVSHEQYF; cdr3_nt: TGTGCCAGCAGTTCCCCGGGACAGGGAGTCTCCCACGAGCAGTACTTC
clone_size: NA; j_call: TRBJ1-2; v_call: TRBV5-4; d_call: NA; cdr3_aa: CASSSRVGNYGYTF; cdr3_nt: TGTGCCAGCAGCTCGAGGGTGGGCAACTATGGCTACACCTTC
clone_size: once; j_call: TRBJ1-2; v_call: TRBV19; d_call: TRBD1; cdr3_aa: CASSIDRTGPSGYTF; cdr3_nt: TGTGCCAGTAGTATAGATAGGACAGGGCCGTCTGGCTACACCTTC
clone_size: NA; j_call: TRBJ1-6; v_call: TRBV7-8; d_call: NA; cdr3_aa: CASSFSGGLGSPLHF; cdr3_nt: TGTGCCAGCAGCTTCTCGGGGGGGCTTGGTTCACCCCTCCACTTT